One and the same sample provided the 7 T cell receptor beta chains below, sequenced in a study of cytomegalovirus exposure and HLA in healthy donors (dated by TCRdb to about 2017). Libraries were made using the immunoSEQ multiplex PCR assay. The multiplex PCR relied on a mix of 60 forward primers for TCR Vbeta segments and 13 reverse primers for TCR Jbeta segments. The table comes from immuneACCESS by way of TCRdb, which keeps in-frame sequences with V and J called. Part of the clones is missing from these tables; in studies checked, under half for an unresolved V gene and the rest for unknown reasons. Recorded for this sample are 80,000 to 100,000 clones; about four fifths of them occurred a single time. Around 6.7% of the sample goes to the ten largest clones. Sequences were obtained from PBMCs. These receptors originate from a man younger than 40 in good health and CMV-seronegative.

The table lists this clone with a count of one. The V and J genes are TRBV27 and TRBJ1-2; the D gene is possibly TRBD1 (5 bases). The germline CDR1 and CDR2 sequences are MNHEY and SMNVEV (reference sequence). The length of the CDR3 is 13 residues. V was clipped by 10 bases and J by 5 bases, with 17 bases between them. The DNA for the CDR3 is TGTGCCACCTTTGGCGGGGGGAGGTATGGCTACACCTTC. Its protein product is CATFGGGRYGYTF.

The CDR3 nucleotides are TGTGCCAGCAGCCATAGGGGGAAGGGAAGTCAGCCCCAGCATTTT. This sequence encodes CASSHRGKGSQPQHF. The gene calls are TRBV7-8 and TRBJ1-5, with a weak D call TRBD1 (6 bases). Trimming removed 5 bases at V and 6 bases at J, with 17 bases between. The CDR3 is 15 amino acids. CDR1 SGHVS and CDR2 FQNEAQ come from the germline V gene.

The chain links TRBV7-8 to TRBJ2-3; D might be TRBD2 (7 bases). CDR1 is SGHVS and CDR2 is FQNEAQ in the germline V gene. The V end was cut by 6 bases, the J end by 2 bases, with 21 bases between. CDR3 length: 17 residues. This CDR3 is CASRLPGAGALTDTQYF. The CDR3 region has the DNA TGTGCCAGCAGGCTCCCTGGGGCGGGGGCCCTCACAGATACGCAGTATTTT.

The V call is TRBV2, the J call TRBJ1-6; 7 bases align to TRBD1. The CDR3 sequence is 14 residues long. Germline V gene lookup returns CDR1 SNHLY and CDR2 FYNNEI. Unmatched junction bases numbered 3, after V lost 3 bases and J lost 7 bases. The CDR3 coding sequence is TGTGCCAGCAGTGAGACAGGGTGGAATTCACCCCTCCACTTT. As protein: CASSETGWNSPLHF.

This clone appeared a few times. A single base is all that separates this from a far larger clone, so a read error is likely. The chain has TRBV15 and TRBJ1-5; 10 bases agree with TRBD1. V was clipped by 5 bases and J by 6 bases; unmatched bases: 4. This CDR3 spans 14 amino acids. Germline CDR1 reads LNHNV; CDR2 reads YYDKDF (reference sequence). The DNA of the CDR3 is TGTGCCACCAGCCAGGACAGGGGGACTCAGCCCCAGCATTTT. Translated: CATSQDRGTQPQHF. Full variable domain (rest looked up from reference TRBV15 and TRBJ1-5): DAMVIQNPRYQVTQFGKPVTLSCSQTLNHNVMYWYQQKSSQAPKLLFHYYDKDFNNEADTPDNFQSRRPNTSFCFLDIRSPGLGDTAMYLCATSQDRGTQPQHFGDGTRLSIL.

DNA for the CDR3: TGCGCCAGCAGCTTGGCCCGCGGGACAGAGGGAACTGAAGCTTTCTTT. It encodes CASSLARGTEGTEAFF. The chain links TRBV5-1 to TRBJ1-1; 7 nucleotides agree with TRBD1. Germline V lookup: CDR1 SGHRS, CDR2 YFSETQ. This CDR3 comprises 16 residues. The V gene end was trimmed by 0 bases and the J gene end by 5 bases; junction bases not matched to a gene: 10. The whole variable domain, filled in from reference TRBV5-1 and TRBJ1-1, reads KAGVTQTPRYLIKTRGQQVTLSCSPISGHRSVSWYQQTPGQGLQFLFEYFSETQRNKGNFPGRFSGRQFSNSRSEMNVSTLELGDSALYLCASSLARGTEGTEAFFGQGTRLTVV.

This clone was observed once. In nucleotides, the CDR3 is TGCGCCAGCAGCTTGGAACCAGGGACAAAGGGCTACACCTTC. This gives the protein CASSLEPGTKGYTF. V and J are TRBV5-1 and TRBJ1-2; the D gene is possibly TRBD1 (6 bases). This CDR3 region has 14 residues. The ends were cut back, 0 bases at V and 8 bases at J, with 14 bases in the middle. In germline, CDR1 is SGHRS, CDR2 YFSETQ.